One and the same sample provided the 14 T cell receptor beta chains below, sequenced in a study of T cells in women clearing cervical HPV infection. Generated by immunoSEQ multiplex PCR, the TCRdb table keeps only in-frame clones and is missing some. Found here are fewer than 15,000 clones; the top ten clones hold under 30%. Input material: blood buffy coat. Source of these receptors: a woman aged 18-69 years with a cervical HPV16 infection that either progressed to CIN3+ or cleared (not recorded which).

As concerns this clone: With the read ending 3 residues before the CDR3 end, the germline J gene is used to fill in that end. This chain connects TRBV20-1 to TRBJ1-1; D is perhaps TRBD1 (5 bases). The length of the CDR3 is 12 residues. The germline CDR1 and CDR2 sequences are DFQATT and SNEGSKA (reference sequence). V gave up 3 bases and J gave up 3 bases, with 8 bases separating them. The CDR3 loop is CSASAGHTEAFF. The DNA read from the CDR3 is TGCAGTGCTAGTGCGGGGCACACTGAA.

As for this clone: The read ends 3 residues shy of where the CDR3 ends; the end is completed using the germline J gene. The rearrangement uses TRBV11-1 and TRBJ2-7, with 7 bases identical to TRBD1. Trimming took 4 bases from V and 2 from J; bases not matched to a gene: 8. This CDR3 spans 15 amino acids. From germline, CDR1 is SGHAT and CDR2 FQDESV (reference sequence). CDR3 DNA (partial): TGTGCCAGCAGCTCACCGGACAGGATTCCCTACGAG. This codes for CASSSPDRIPYE. The full CDR3 reads CASSSPDRIPYEQYF.

A note on this clone: The CDR3 end is not reached by the read, which stops 3 residues before it; the germline J gene fills it in. The gene calls are TRBV6-2 or TRBV6-3 and TRBJ1-3; D remains ambiguous. The CDR3 is 14 residues long. The germline V and J ends were trimmed by 3 bases and 0 bases, with 6 bases remaining between them. Looked up from germline, CDR1 is MNHEY and CDR2 is SVGEGT. Partial CDR3 DNA: TGTGCCAGCAGTTATGTTCTCTCTGGAAACACC. Translated: CASSYVLSGNT. The whole CDR3 sequence is CASSYVLSGNTIYF.

As concerns this clone: The read gets to within 3 residues of the CDR3 end, and the germline J gene fills in the rest. The chain recombines TRBV18 with TRBJ1-2, with TRBD1 matching over 8 bases. CDR1 is KGHSH and CDR2 is LQKENI in the germline V gene. Unmatched junction bases numbered 5, after V lost 6 bases and J lost 5 bases. The CDR3 consists of 13 residues. CDR3 DNA (partial): TGTGCCAGCTCGAACACAGGGGGGTATGGC. Translated, it gives CASSNTGGYG. The whole CDR3 sequence reads CASSNTGGYGYTF.

Turning to this clone: Read data end 3 residues before the CDR3 end; the end is taken from the germline J gene. The chain has TRBV9 and TRBJ2-3, with D uncertain. Trimming left V 0 bases short and J 4 bases short, with 9 bases between. This CDR3 is 14 amino acids long. Per germline, CDR1 SGDLS and CDR2 YYNGEE. The covered CDR3 bases are TGTGCCAGCAGCGTAGATGTACTGTCAGATACG. This translates into CASSVDVLSDT. The entire CDR3 is CASSVDVLSDTQYF.

For this clone: The CDR3 goes on 3 residues after the read ends, and that part is filled in from the germline J gene. The J gene is TRBJ2-7, the V gene TRBV28, with 7 bases lining up with TRBD2. CDR3 length: 15 amino acids. The ends lost 6 bases at V and 5 bases at J; junction bases unmatched: 13. Germline V gene lookup returns CDR1 MDHEN and CDR2 SYDVKM. Incomplete CDR3 DNA: TGTGCCAGCAGCCCCCCGGGGGGTTACTTCGACGAG. Protein product: CASSPPGGYFDE. The full CDR3 protein reads CASSPPGGYFDEQYF.

Points on this clone: The CDR3 is cut off 3 residues early in the read; its end comes from the germline J gene. The J gene is TRBJ1-6, the V gene TRBV29-1; D possibly corresponds to TRBD1 (5 bases). The V and J ends lost 4 bases and 4 bases respectively, with 14 bases between them. The CDR3 consists of 15 residues. Germline V gene lookup returns CDR1 SQVTM and CDR2 ANQGSEA. The CDR3: CSVAVSTEYNSPLHF. The CDR3 DNA, read in part, is TGCAGCGTTGCCGTTTCGACAGAATATAATTCACCC.

Concerning this clone itself: Read sequence stops 3 residues before the CDR3 end, and the germline J gene provides the missing end. This sequence joins TRBV27 and TRBJ1-2; 10 nucleotides match TRBD1. CDR3 length: 13 residues. Germline trimming cut 6 bases from V and 6 bases from J; bases unmatched to any gene: 4. The germline V gene encodes CDR1 MNHEY and CDR2 SMNVEV (reference sequence). Here the CDR3 reads CASRTTGGHGYTF. The sequenced CDR3 bases are TGTGCCAGCAGAACGACAGGGGGCCATGGC.

A note on this clone: Coverage ceases 3 residues before the CDR3 finishes, and the germline J gene fills in the end. This chain uses TRBV2 with TRBJ2-7, with a possible D match to TRBD1 (5 bases). The length of the CDR3 is 12 residues. Germline values: CDR1 SNHLY, CDR2 FYNNEI. Between the trimmed V and J ends, which lost 2 bases and 3 bases, there was a span of 5 bases. CDR3 bases read: TGTGCCAGCAGTGAACAGGGCTACGAG. This sequence encodes CASSEQGYE. The whole CDR3 reads CASSEQGYEQYF.

Details on this clone: The CDR3 goes on 3 residues after the read ends, and that part is filled in from the germline J gene. The chain has TRBV7-9 and TRBJ2-3, with a possible D match to TRBD1 (5 bases). V was pared by 5 bases and J by 4 bases, with 16 bases between. Germline CDR1 SEHNR, CDR2 FQNEAQ (reference sequence). The CDR3 extends over 15 amino acids. The sequenced CDR3 bases are TGTGCCAGCAGCGCAGACCTAAAGGGGTCAGATACG. Translated: CASSADLKGSDT. The complete CDR3 protein is CASSADLKGSDTQYF.

Remarks on this clone: The observed sequence ends 3 residues before the CDR3 terminus, with the missing tail filled in from the germline J gene. This chain uses TRBV30 with TRBJ2-3; D is unclear. V was clipped by 4 bases and J by 8 bases, with 16 bases between them. This CDR3 is built from 13 residues. Germline V lookup: CDR1 GTSNPN, CDR2 SVGIG (reference sequence). Here the CDR3 reads CAWMGSHPGTQYF. CDR3 DNA, as far as it was read: TGTGCCTGGATGGGCAGCCACCCTGGTACG.

This chain's CDR3 is CASSIGASGGETDTQYF. CDR3 bases read: TGTGCCAGTAGTATAGGTGCTAGCGGGGGTGAAACAGATACG. The rearrangement joins TRBV19 to TRBJ2-3; 10 bases align to TRBD2. The CDR3 extends 3 residues past the end of the read, so its final part is completed from the germline J gene. The CDR3 covers 17 residues. Germline lookup yields CDR1 LNHDA and CDR2 SQIVND (reference sequence). The junction had 7 bases not matched to a gene; V was cut back by 1 base and J by 3 bases.

This clone registers medium-sized (0.01 to 0.1%) by frequency. The read ends 3 residues before the CDR3 terminus; that terminus is restored from the germline J gene. The rearrangement uses TRBV10-1 and TRBJ2-3; 7 bases match TRBD1. V trimming: 3 bases; J trimming: 2 bases; junction bases outside the gene matches: 5. Germline assignment: CDR1 WNHNN and CDR2 SYGVQD (reference sequence). CDR3 length: 15 residues. CDR3 bases read: TGCGCCAGCAGTGAAGGGACAGTGAACACAGATACG. Translation gives CASSEGTVNTDT. The full CDR3 protein is CASSEGTVNTDTQYF.

With respect to this clone: The missing CDR3 end, 3 residues past where the read stops, is filled in from the germline J gene. The V call is TRBV19, the J call TRBJ1-5; D not certain. With 9 bases removed from V and 2 bases from J, the gap between germline ends came to 17 bases. Looked up from germline, CDR1 is LNHDA and CDR2 is SQIVND (reference sequence). The CDR3 has 15 residues. The CDR3 region is CASSLEDLGNQPQHF. The covered CDR3 bases are TGTGCCAGCAGCCTCGAGGACTTGGGCAATCAGCCC.